The 14 T cell receptor beta chains below were found in one sample sequenced in a study of molecular identifiers for immune sequencing clone quantification. TCRdb reanalysed the PCR reads using MiXCR and keeps one entry per CDR3 protein. The table lists about 36,000 distinct CDR3 sequences, approximately 18% of them singletons. The sequencing sample was made of naive CD8+ T cells from blood, with Jurkat cell RNA spiked in. The subset here: FACS-sorted CD8+CD4-CCR7+CD45RA+ naive T cells. These receptors all come from a human donor in good health. Some libraries in this study had Jurkat cell RNA spiked in.

Many counts were recorded for this clonotype. In nucleotides, the CDR3 is TGCAGTGCTAGGACCTCGACGAAGACCCAGTACTTC. This sequence encodes CSARTSTKTQYF. The chain has TRBV20-1 and TRBJ2-5; no definite D call. Germline assignment: CDR1 DFQATT and CDR2 SNEGSKA (reference sequence). The CDR3 totals 12 residues. Trimming removed 3 bases from V and 6 bases from J, with 11 bases in between.

This clonotype showed up many times. The V gene is TRBV15, the J gene TRBJ2-5; 7 bases agree with TRBD2. V shed 5 bases and J 5 bases; nucleotides not matched to a gene: 11. The V gene's germline CDR1 is LNHNV and CDR2 YYDKDF (reference sequence). This CDR3 contains 15 residues. The CDR3 loop is CATSSPGGPWETQYF. CDR3 coding DNA: TGTGCCACCAGCTCCCCGGGAGGCCCCTGGGAGACCCAGTACTTC.

The rearrangement uses TRBV29-1 and TRBJ2-7; D gene unclear. The germline gives CDR1 SQVTM, CDR2 ANQGSEA. CDR3 length equals 13 residues. V lost 5 bases, J lost 6 bases, and 17 bases lay in between. The CDR3 nucleotides are TGCAGCGTTCGCGAGAGGAGCCTATCCGAGCAGTACTTC. Residues: CSVRERSLSEQYF.

Of note for this clonotype: At one boundary the junction diverges from the germline segment, which might be a read error. The rearrangement joins TRBV4-1 to TRBJ2-1, with 7 bases that match TRBD2. Germline CDR1 MGHRA, CDR2 YSYEKL. This CDR3 contains 12 residues. This CDR3 is CTSGGGSGEQFF. The CDR3 DNA follows: TGCACCAGCGGTGGGGGTAGCGGGGAGCAGTTCTTC.

This clonotype was observed a few times. This may be a read error: a much more frequent sequence differs by one nucleotide. The chain links TRBV4-2 to TRBJ1-6; TRBD1 agrees at 7 bases. Germline V CDR1 and CDR2: LGHNA, YNFKEQ. The length of the CDR3 is 15 residues. CDR3 sequence (DNA): TGTGCCAGCAAGGAACAGGGGACCTATAATTCACCCCCCCACTTT. Translated: CASKEQGTYNSPPHF.

This clonotype was recorded many times. J is TRBJ2-1 and V is TRBV7-9, with D unclear. Germline V gene lookup returns CDR1 SEHNR and CDR2 FQNEAQ (reference sequence). Trimming removed 2 bases at V and 9 bases at J, with 2 bases between. This CDR3 has 10 amino acids. In DNA form, the CDR3 reads TGTGCCAGCAGCTTATCTGAGCAGTTCTTC. Translated, it gives CASSLSEQFF.

CDR3 residues: CATSRDQAASTEAFF. CDR3 in DNA: TGTGCCACCAGCAGAGATCAGGCTGCGAGCACTGAAGCTTTCTTT. This rearrangement joins TRBV15 to TRBJ1-1; D is ambiguous. Germline CDR1 LNHNV, CDR2 YYDKDF (reference sequence). This CDR3 has 15 residues. Trimming removed 0 bases from V and 4 bases from J, with 12 bases in between.

In its sample, this clonotype was seen many times. The V and J genes are TRBV6-5 and TRBJ2-2, with TRBD2 as a possible D gene (6 bases). The germline gives CDR1 MNHEY, CDR2 SVGAGI. Trimming left V 6 bases short and J 6 bases short, with 14 bases between. CDR3 length equals 14 residues. CDR3 DNA: TGTGCCAGCAGCGTATACGGGGAGGCCGGGGAGCTGTTTTTT. Amino acid sequence: CASSVYGEAGELFF.

The chain employs TRBV25-1 and TRBJ2-7; D assignment may be TRBD1 or TRBD2 (5 bases each). Per the germline V gene, CDR1 is MGHDK and CDR2 is SYGVNS. The CDR3 runs to 17 residues. Trimming shortened V by 5 bases and J by 3 bases, and 23 bases separated the two germline ends. The chain's CDR3 is CASSTRDGGFINYEQYF. Here the CDR3 DNA reads TGTGCCAGCAGTACCCGGGACGGAGGATTTATTAACTACGAGCAGTACTTC.

The sample holds many counts of this clonotype. The chain couples TRBV7-8 to TRBJ2-7; 8 bases are a match to TRBD2. Germline V gene lookup returns CDR1 SGHVS and CDR2 FQNEAQ. This CDR3 is 15 amino acids long. The trim removed 6 bases at V and 2 bases at J, leaving 9 bases unmatched. Here the CDR3 DNA reads TGTGCCAGCAGTCTAGGGCCGGGGGGGCCCTACGAGCAGTACTTC. Translated: CASSLGPGGPYEQYF.

This clonotype came up many times. This chain connects TRBV7-2 to TRBJ2-7, with unresolved D. The CDR3 covers 14 residues. Germline loops: CDR1 SGHTA, CDR2 FQGNSA. Trimming pared 2 bases from V and 4 bases from J, leaving 12 bases between. The CDR3 spells CASSLLGWGYEQYF. In DNA, the CDR3 is TGTGCCAGCAGCTTACTGGGGTGGGGATACGAGCAGTACTTC.

This clonotype was seen just once. This CDR3 fails to terminate in the conserved phenylalanine or tryptophan, so it likely reflects a read error. The chain is built from TRBV28 and TRBJ1-2; 7 bases map to TRBD1. Germline assignment: CDR1 MDHEN and CDR2 SYDVKM. The CDR3 spans 14 residues. The J segment lost 8 bases and the V segment lost 7 bases, leaving 13 bases of the junction unmatched. Here the CDR3 DNA reads TGTGCCAGCACCCCTACAGGGGCCTACTTCGGCTACACCCTC. It translates to CASTPTGAYFGYTL.

This clonotype appeared many times. This chain connects TRBV15 to TRBJ2-2, with TRBD2 matching over 7 bases. Germline-derived CDR1 and CDR2 are LNHNV and YYDKDF (reference sequence). The CDR3 length is 17 residues. The V and J ends lost 7 bases and 7 bases, in that order; junction bases with no gene match: 18. The CDR3, as DNA: TGTGCCACCACTTTCAGCATCCAGCGGGATCTTCACGGGGAGCTGTTTTTT. It is translated as CATTFSIQRDLHGELFF.

CDR3 region: CASSFGNLPWGDTQYF. Here the CDR3 DNA reads TGTGCCAGCAGCTTTGGAAACCTACCCTGGGGGGATACGCAGTATTTT. The chain employs TRBV11-2 and TRBJ2-3; D possibly uses TRBD1 or TRBD2 (5 bases each). The germline V gene encodes CDR1 SGHAT and CDR2 FQNNGV. This CDR3 has 16 amino acids. The V end lost 3 bases, the J end lost 6 bases, and 19 bases lay between the germline ends.